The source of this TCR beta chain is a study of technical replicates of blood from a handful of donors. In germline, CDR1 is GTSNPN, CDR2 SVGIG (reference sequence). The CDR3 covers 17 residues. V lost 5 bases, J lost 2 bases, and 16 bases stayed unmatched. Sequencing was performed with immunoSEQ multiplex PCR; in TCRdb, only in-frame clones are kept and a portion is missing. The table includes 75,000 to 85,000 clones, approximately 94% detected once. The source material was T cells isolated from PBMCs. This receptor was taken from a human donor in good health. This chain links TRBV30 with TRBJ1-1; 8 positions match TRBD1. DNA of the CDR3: TGTGCCTGGGCCGTCTCCGGGACAGGATGGGCAAACACTGAAGCTTTCTTT. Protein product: CAWAVSGTGWANTEAFF. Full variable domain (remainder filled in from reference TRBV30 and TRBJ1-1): SQTIHQWPATLVQPVGSPLSLECTVEGTSNPNLYWYRQAAGRGLQLLFYSVGIGQISSEVPQNLSASRPQDRQFILSSKKLLLSDSGFYLCAWAVSGTGWANTEAFFGQGTRLTVV.